The T cell receptor (beta chain) under discussion was sequenced for a study of neoadjuvant anti-PD-1 for oral cavity cancer. Study details: Nivolumab at 3 mg/kg was mostly given biweekly, three to four doses, pre-surgery.

General study points: With three patients per group, TCR findings need larger cohorts.

Time point reported: after neoadjuvant nivolumab, at surgical resection. Cohort: HPV-negative, locally advanced oral cavity squamous cell carcinoma patients. A remark on this clone: Its antigen is undetermined.

The assay was immunoSEQ multiplex PCR, and TCRdb's table has in-frame clones only and misses some. The repertoire holds roughly 14,000 clones, with more than 75% as singletons. V was pared by 4 bases and J by 3 bases, with 1 base of the junction left unmatched. This CDR3 region has 13 residues. The germline V gene encodes CDR1 SQVTM and CDR2 ANQGSEA. The chain recombines TRBV29-1 with TRBJ2-5, with 11 nucleotides matching TRBD2. This receptor was taken from a person aged 35-80 years with oral cavity squamous cell carcinoma. Specimen: PBMCs, collected after nivolumab (anti-PD-1) treatment. CDR3 residues: CSVAGLAEETQYF. DNA for the CDR3: TGCAGCGTTGCGGGACTAGCGGAAGAGACCCAGTACTTC.